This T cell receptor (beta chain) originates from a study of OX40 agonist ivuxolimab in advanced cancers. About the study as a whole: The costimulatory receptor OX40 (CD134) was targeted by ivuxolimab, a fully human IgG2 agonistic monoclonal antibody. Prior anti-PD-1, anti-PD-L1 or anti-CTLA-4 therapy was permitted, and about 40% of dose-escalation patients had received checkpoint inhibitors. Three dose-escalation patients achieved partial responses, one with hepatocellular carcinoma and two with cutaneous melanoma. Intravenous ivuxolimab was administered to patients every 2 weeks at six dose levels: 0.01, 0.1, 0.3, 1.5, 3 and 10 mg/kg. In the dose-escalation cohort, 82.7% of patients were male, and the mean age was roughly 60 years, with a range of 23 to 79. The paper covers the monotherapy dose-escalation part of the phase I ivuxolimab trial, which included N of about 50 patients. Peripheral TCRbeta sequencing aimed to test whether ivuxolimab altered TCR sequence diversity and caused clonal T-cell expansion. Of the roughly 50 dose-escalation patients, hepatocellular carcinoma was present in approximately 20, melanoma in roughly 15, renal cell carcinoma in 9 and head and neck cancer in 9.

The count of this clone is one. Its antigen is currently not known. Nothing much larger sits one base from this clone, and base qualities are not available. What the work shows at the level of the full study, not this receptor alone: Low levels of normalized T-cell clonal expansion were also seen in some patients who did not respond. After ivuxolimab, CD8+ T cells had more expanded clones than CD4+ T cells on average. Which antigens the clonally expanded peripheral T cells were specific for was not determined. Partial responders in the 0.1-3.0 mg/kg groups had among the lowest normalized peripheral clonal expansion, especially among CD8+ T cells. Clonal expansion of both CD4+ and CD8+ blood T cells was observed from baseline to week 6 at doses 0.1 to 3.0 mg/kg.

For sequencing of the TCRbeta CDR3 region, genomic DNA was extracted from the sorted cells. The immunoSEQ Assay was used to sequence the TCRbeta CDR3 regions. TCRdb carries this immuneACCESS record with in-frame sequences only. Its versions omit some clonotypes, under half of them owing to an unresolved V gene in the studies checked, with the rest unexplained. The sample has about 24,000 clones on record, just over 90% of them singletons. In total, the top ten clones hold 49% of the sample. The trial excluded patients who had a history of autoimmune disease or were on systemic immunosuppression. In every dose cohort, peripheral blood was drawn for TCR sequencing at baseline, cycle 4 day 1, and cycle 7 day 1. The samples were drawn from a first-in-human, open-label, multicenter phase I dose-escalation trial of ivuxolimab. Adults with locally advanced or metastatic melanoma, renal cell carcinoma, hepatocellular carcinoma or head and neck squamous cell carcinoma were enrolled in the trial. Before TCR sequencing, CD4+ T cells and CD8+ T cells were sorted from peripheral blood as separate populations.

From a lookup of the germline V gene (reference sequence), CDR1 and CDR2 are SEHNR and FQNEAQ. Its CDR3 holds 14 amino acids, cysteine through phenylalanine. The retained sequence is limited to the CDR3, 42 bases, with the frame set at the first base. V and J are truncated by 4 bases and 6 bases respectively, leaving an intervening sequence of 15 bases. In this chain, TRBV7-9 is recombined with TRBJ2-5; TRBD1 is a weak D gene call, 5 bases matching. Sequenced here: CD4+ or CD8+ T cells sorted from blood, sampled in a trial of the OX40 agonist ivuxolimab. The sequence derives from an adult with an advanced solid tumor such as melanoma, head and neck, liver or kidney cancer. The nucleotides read TGTGCCAGCAGCTATCCCGGGCCAGGGAAGACCCAGTACTTC. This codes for CASSYPGPGKTQYF. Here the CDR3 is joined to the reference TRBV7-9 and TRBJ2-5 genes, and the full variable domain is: DTGVSQNPRHKITKRGQNVTFRCDPISEHNRLYWYRQTLGQGPEFLTYFQNEAQLEKSRLLSDRFSAERPKGSFSTLEIQRTEQGDSAMYLCASSYPGPGKTQYFGPGTRLLVL.